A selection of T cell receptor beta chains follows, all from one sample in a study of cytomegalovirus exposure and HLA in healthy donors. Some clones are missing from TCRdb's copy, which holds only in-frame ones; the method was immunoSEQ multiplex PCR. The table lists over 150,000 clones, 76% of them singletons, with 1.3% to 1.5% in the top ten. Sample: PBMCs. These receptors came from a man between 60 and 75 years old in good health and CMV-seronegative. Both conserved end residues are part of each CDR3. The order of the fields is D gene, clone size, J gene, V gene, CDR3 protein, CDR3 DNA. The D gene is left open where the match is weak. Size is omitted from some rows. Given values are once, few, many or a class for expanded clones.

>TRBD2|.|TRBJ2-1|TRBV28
CASSSSGTSGRSSYNEQFF
TGTGCCAGCAGTAGTTCTGGGACTAGCGGGAGGTCGTCCTACAATGAGCAGTTCTTC
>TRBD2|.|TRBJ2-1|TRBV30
CAWSAGSGVYNEQFF
TGTGCCTGGAGTGCCGGGAGCGGGGTTTACAATGAGCAGTTCTTC
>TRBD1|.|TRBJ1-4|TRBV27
CASSLYRGQKLFF
TGTGCCAGCAGTTTATACAGGGGGCAAAAACTGTTTTTT
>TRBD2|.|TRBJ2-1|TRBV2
CASSDGRGGLDEQFF
TGTGCCAGCAGTGACGGGCGGGGGGGTTTGGATGAGCAGTTCTTC
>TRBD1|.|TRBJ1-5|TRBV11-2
CASSLGDSGGLGNQPQHF
TGTGCCAGCAGCTTAGGGGATTCAGGGGGGCTGGGGAATCAGCCCCAGCATTTT
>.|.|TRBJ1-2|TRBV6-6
CASSYVVGQNYGYTF
TGTGCCAGCAGTTACGTAGTGGGGCAGAACTATGGCTACACCTTC
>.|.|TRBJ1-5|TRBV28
CASSFSGAAGGPQHF
TGTGCCAGCAGTTTTTCAGGGGCCGCGGGGGGTCCCCAGCATTTT
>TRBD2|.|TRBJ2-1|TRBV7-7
CASSLGGLAGDEQFF
TGTGCCAGCAGCTTAGGGGGGCTAGCGGGCGATGAGCAGTTCTTC
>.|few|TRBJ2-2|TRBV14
CASSHELVDTGELFF
TGTGCCAGCAGCCATGAACTAGTGGACACCGGGGAGCTGTTTTTT
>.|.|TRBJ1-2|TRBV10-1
CASSESGTPSGYTF
TGCGCCAGCAGTGAGTCGGGGACACCCTCTGGCTACACCTTC
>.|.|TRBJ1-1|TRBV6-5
CASSYSRGAGNTEAFF
TGTGCCAGCAGTTACTCTCGGGGGGCGGGGAACACTGAAGCTTTCTTT
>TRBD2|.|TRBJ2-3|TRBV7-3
CASNRISGEEPSTDTQYF
TGTGCCAGCAACCGAATTAGCGGGGAGGAACCGAGCACAGATACGCAGTATTTT
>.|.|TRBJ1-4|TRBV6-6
CASSWGGGTNEKLFF
TGTGCCAGCAGTTGGGGCGGCGGAACTAATGAAAAACTGTTTTTT
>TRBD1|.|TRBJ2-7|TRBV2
CASSGWGQGPYEQYF
TGTGCCAGCAGTGGGTGGGGACAGGGGCCTTACGAGCAGTACTTC
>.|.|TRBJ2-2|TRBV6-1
CASSVSVTGELFF
TGTGCCAGCAGTGTCTCAGTAACCGGGGAGCTGTTTTTT
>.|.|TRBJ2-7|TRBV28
CASSFPRQFYEQYF
TGTGCCAGCAGTTTCCCAAGACAGTTTTACGAGCAGTACTTC
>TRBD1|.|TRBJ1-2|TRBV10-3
CAITPQGQGFDGYTF
TGTGCCATCACCCCCCAGGGACAGGGGTTCGATGGCTACACCTTC
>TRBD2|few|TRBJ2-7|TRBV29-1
CSVDKPGLAGDEQYF
TGCAGCGTTGACAAGCCGGGACTAGCGGGAGACGAGCAGTACTTC
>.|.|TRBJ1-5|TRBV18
CASSPSAGGVSNQPQHF
TGTGCCAGCTCACCATCGGCCGGGGGTGTAAGCAATCAGCCCCAGCATTTT
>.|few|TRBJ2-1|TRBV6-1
CASSVPSDYNEQFF
TGTGCCAGCAGTGTGCCTAGCGATTACAATGAGCAGTTCTTC
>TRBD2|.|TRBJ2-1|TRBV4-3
CASSQEASGRGNEQFF
TGCGCCAGCAGCCAAGAAGCCAGCGGGAGAGGAAATGAGCAGTTCTTC
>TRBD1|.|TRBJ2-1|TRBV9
CASSVQGAPVNEQFF
TGTGCCAGCAGCGTACAGGGGGCTCCCGTCAATGAGCAGTTCTTC
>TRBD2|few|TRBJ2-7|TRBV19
CASSPAGVLRSYEQYF
TGTGCCAGTAGTCCGGCGGGGGTTTTACGGAGCTACGAGCAGTACTTC
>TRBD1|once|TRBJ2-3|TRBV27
CASSLDRGTDTQYF
TGTGCCAGCAGTTTAGACAGGGGCACAGATACGCAGTATTTT
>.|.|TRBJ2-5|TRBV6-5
CATRRDTQETQYF
TGTGCCACCCGCCGGGACACCCAAGAGACCCAGTACTTC
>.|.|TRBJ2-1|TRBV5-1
CARRPPKLARASSYNEQFF
TGCGCCAGACGTCCCCCCAAGCTAGCTCGGGCCAGCTCCTACAATGAGCAGTTCTTC
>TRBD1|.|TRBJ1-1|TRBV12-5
CASGRGQGLNTEAFF
TGTGCTAGTGGTCGTGGACAGGGTCTGAACACTGAAGCTTTCTTT
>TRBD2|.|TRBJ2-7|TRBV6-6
CASRDSGGAYEQYF
TGTGCCAGCAGGGACAGCGGGGGGGCATACGAGCAGTACTTC
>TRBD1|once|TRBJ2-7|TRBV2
CASSQQGQEAYEQYF
TGTGCCAGCAGCCAACAGGGACAGGAAGCCTACGAGCAGTACTTC
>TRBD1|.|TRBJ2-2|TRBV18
CASSQGQENTGELFF
TGTGCCAGCTCACAGGGACAGGAGAACACCGGGGAGCTGTTTTTT
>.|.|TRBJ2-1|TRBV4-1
CASSQAAAIEQFF
TGCGCCAGCAGCCAAGCTGCGGCTATTGAGCAGTTCTTC
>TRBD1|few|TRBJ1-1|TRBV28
CASSSTGAQISEAFF
TGTGCCAGCAGTTCTACAGGGGCCCAGATCTCTGAAGCTTTCTTT
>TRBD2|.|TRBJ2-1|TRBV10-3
CAISAPAGDRTWGGEQFF
TGTGCCATCAGCGCCCCGGCGGGAGATCGTACCTGGGGGGGTGAGCAGTTCTTC
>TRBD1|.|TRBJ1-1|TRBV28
CASQGQINTEAFF
TGTGCCAGCCAGGGACAGATAAACACTGAAGCTTTCTTT
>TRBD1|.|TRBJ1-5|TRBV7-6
CASSTGQGNQPQHF
TGTGCCAGCAGCACGGGACAGGGCAATCAGCCCCAGCATTTT
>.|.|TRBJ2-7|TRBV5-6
CASSATHSSYEQYF
TGTGCCAGCAGCGCGACACATAGCTCCTACGAGCAGTACTTC
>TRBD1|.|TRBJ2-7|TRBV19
CASSPDRVSYEQYF
TGTGCCAGTAGCCCGGACAGGGTCTCCTACGAGCAGTACTTC
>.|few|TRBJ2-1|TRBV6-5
CAVGGDTVGNEQFF
TGTGCCGTTGGTGGGGACACGGTCGGCAATGAGCAGTTCTTC
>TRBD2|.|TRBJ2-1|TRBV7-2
CASSLVAGAGGYNEQFF
TGTGCCAGCAGCTTAGTAGCGGGGGCCGGGGGTTACAATGAGCAGTTCTTC
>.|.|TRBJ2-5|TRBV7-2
CASSPQVQRSKETQYF
TGTGCCAGCAGCCCCCAGGTACAGCGGTCGAAAGAGACCCAGTACTTC
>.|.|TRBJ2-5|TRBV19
CASNRAGETQYF
TGTGCCAGCAACAGGGCTGGGGAGACCCAGTACTTC
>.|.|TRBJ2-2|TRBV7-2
CASKRSATTGELFF
TGTGCCAGCAAAAGGTCAGCGACCACCGGGGAGCTGTTTTTT
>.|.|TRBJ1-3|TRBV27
CASSFNSYSGNTIYF
TGTGCCAGCAGTTTTAACAGTTACTCTGGAAACACCATATATTTT
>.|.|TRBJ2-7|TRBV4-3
CASSQDIRDRLYF
TGCGCCAGCAGCCAAGATATAAGAGACAGGTTGTACTTC
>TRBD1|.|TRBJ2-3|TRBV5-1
CASSFQDRDTDTQYF
TGCGCCAGCAGCTTCCAGGACAGGGACACAGATACGCAGTATTTT
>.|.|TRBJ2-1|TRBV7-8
CASSLAIVSSYNEQFF
TGTGCCAGCAGCTTAGCCATAGTTAGCTCCTACAATGAGCAGTTCTTC
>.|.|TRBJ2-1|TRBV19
CASSIRGGRNEQFF
TGTGCCAGTAGTATAAGGGGGGGCCGCAATGAGCAGTTCTTC
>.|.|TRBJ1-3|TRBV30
CAWSVDSSGNTIYF
TGTGCCTGGAGTGTGGACAGCTCTGGAAACACCATATATTTT
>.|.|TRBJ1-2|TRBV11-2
CASSSQGYGYTF
TGTGCCAGCAGCTCCCAGGGCTATGGCTACACCTTC
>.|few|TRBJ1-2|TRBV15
CATSREEEYGYTF
TGTGCCACCAGCAGAGAGGAGGAATATGGCTACACCTTC
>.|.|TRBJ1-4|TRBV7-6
CASSTDSEKLFF
TGTGCCAGCAGCACCGACAGTGAAAAACTGTTTTTT